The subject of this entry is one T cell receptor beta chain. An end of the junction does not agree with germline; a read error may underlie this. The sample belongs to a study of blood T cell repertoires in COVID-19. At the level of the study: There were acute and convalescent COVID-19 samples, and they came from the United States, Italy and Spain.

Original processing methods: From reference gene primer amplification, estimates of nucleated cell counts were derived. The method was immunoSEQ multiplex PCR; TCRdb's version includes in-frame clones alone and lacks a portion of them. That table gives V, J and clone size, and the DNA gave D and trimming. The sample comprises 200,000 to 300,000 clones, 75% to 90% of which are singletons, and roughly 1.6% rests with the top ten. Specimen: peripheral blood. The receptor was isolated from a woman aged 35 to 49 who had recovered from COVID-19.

As DNA, the CDR3 is TGTGCTAGCAGCTTAGTGGCCGGGACAGGGACTGGAAACACCATATATTTT. It is translated as CASSLVAGTGTGNTIYF. This chain links TRBV7-7 with TRBJ1-3, with 9 bases lining up with TRBD1. Germline V gives CDR1 SSHAT, CDR2 FNYEAQ (reference sequence). The CDR3 is made up of 17 amino acids.